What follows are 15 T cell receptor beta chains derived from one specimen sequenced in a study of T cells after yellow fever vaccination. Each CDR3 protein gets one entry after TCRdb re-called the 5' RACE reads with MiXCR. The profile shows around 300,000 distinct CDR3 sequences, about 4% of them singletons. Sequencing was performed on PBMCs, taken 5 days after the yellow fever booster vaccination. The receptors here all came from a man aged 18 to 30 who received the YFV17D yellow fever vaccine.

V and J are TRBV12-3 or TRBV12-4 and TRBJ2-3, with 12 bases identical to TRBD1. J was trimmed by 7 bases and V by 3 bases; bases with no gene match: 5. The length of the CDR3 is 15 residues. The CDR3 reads CASSFPGTGGNTQYF. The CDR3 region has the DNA TGTGCCAGCAGTTTTCCCGGGACAGGGGGCAATACGCAGTATTTT.

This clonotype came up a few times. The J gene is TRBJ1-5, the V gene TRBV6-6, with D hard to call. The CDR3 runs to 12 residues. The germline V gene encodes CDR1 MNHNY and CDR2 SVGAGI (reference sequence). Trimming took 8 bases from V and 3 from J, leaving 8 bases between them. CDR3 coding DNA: TGTGCCAGCGGTTTACTCAATCAGCCCCAGCATTTT. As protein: CASGLLNQPQHF.

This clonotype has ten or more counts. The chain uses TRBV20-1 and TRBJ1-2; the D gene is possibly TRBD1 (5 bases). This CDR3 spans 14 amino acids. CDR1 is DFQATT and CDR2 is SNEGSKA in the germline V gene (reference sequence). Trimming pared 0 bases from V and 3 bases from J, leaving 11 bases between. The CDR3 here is CSARDYGRDYGYTF. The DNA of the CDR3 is TGCAGTGCTAGAGATTACGGCAGGGACTATGGCTACACCTTC.

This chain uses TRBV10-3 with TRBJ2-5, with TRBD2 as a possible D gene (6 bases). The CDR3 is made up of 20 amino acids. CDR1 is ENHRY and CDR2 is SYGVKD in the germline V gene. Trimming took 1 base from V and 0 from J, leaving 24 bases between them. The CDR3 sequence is CAISEFLAREVRGYQETQYF. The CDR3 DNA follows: TGTGCCATCAGTGAGTTCTTAGCCAGGGAAGTACGGGGGTACCAAGAGACCCAGTACTTC.

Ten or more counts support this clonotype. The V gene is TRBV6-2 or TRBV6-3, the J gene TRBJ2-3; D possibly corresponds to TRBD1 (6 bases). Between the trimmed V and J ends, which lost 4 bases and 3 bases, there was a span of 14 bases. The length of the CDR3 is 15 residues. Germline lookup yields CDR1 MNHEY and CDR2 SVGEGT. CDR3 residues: CASSLVPGATDTQYF. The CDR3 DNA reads TGTGCCAGCAGTTTGGTGCCAGGGGCTACAGATACGCAGTATTTT.

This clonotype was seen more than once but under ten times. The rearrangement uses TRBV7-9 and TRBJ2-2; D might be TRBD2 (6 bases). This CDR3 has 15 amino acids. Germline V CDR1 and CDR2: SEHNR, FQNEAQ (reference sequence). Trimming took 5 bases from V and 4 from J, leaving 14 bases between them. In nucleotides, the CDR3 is TGTGCCAGCAGCGGGCGGGACTCGCGCACCGGGGAGCTGTTTTTT. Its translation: CASSGRDSRTGELFF.

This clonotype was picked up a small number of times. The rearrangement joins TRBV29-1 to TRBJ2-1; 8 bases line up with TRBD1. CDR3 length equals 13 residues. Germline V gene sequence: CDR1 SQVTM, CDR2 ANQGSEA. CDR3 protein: CRVVAGGRNEQFF. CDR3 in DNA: TGCAGGGTGGTGGCAGGGGGCAGAAATGAGCAGTTCTTC.

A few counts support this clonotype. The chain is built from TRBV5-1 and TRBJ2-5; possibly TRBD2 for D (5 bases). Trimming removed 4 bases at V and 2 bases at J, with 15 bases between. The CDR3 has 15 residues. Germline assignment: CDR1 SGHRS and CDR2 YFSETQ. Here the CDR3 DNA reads TGCGCCAGCAGCCAACTTCCGGGGTCTCAAGAGACCCAGTACTTC. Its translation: CASSQLPGSQETQYF.

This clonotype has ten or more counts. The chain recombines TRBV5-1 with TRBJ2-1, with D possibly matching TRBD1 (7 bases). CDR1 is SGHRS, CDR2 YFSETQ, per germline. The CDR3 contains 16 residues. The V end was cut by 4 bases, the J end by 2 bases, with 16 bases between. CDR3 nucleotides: TGCGCCAGCAGCACGCCAGGGGGGCTTACCTACAATGAGCAGTTCTTC. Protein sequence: CASSTPGGLTYNEQFF.

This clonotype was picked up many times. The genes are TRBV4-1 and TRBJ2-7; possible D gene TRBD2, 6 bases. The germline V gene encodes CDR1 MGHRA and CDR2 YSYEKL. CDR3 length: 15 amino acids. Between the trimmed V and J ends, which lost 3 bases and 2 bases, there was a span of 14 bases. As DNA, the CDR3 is TGCGCCAGCAGCCAGAGAGGAGGGGCCACCTACGAGCAGTACTTC. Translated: CASSQRGGATYEQYF.

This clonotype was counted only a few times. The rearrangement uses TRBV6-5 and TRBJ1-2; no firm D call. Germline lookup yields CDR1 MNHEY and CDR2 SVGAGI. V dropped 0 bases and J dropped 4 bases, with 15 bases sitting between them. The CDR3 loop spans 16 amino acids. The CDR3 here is CASSYSRGGAVYGYTF. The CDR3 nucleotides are TGTGCCAGCAGTTACTCCCGGGGTGGCGCAGTCTATGGCTACACCTTC.

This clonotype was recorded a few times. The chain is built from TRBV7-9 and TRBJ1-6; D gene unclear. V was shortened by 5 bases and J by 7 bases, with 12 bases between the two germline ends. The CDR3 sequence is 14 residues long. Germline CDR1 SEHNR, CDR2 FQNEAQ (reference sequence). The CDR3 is CASSPPGVNSPLHF. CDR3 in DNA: TGTGCCAGCAGCCCCCCGGGCGTAAATTCACCCCTCCACTTT.

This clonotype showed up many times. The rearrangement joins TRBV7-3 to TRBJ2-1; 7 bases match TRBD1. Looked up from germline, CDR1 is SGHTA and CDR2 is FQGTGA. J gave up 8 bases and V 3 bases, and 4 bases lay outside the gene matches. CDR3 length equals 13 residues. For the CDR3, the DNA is TGTGCCAGCAGCTTGAACAGGGGCGATGAGCAGTTCTTC. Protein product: CASSLNRGDEQFF.

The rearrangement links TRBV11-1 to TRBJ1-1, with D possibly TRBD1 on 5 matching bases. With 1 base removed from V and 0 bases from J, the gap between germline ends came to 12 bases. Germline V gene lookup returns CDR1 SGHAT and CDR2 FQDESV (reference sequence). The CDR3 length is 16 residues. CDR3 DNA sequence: TGTGCCAGCAGCTTAGGAGACAGCACCATGAACACTGAAGCTTTCTTT. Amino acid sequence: CASSLGDSTMNTEAFF.

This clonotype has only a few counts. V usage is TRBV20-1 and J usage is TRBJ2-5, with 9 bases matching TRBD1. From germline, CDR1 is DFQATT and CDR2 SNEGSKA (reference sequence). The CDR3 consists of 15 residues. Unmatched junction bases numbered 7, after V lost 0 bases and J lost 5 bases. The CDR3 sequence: CSARDRDRDVETQYF. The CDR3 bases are TGCAGTGCTAGAGACCGGGACAGGGACGTGGAGACCCAGTACTTC.